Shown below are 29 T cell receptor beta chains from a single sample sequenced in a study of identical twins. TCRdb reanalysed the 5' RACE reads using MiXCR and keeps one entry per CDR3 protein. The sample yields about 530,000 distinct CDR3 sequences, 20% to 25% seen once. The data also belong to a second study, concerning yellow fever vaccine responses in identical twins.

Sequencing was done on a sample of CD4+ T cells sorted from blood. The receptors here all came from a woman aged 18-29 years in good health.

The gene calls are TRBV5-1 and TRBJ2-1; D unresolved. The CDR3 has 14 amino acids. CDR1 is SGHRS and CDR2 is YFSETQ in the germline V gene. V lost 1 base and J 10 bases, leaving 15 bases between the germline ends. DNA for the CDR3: TGCGCCAGCAGCTTGACCCCACCCCCTTTAGAGCAGTTCTTC. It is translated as CASSLTPPPLEQFF.

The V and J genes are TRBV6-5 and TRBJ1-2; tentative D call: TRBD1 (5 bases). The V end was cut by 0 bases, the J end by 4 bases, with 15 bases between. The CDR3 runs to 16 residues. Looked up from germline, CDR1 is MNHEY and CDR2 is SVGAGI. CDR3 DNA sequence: TGTGCCAGCAGTTACTCTGGGGACGGTGGATTCTATGGCTACACCTTC. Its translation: CASSYSGDGGFYGYTF.

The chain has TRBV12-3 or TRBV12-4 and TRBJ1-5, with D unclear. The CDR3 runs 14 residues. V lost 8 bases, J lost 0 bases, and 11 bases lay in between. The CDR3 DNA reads TGTGCCAGCTCGAGTGCCACTAGCAATCAGCCCCAGCATTTT. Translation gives CASSSATSNQPQHF.

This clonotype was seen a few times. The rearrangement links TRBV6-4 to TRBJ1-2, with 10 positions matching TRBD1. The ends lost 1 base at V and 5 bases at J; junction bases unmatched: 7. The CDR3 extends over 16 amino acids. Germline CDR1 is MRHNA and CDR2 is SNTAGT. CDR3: CASSDWDRGISYGYTF. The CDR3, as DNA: TGTGCCAGCAGTGACTGGGACAGGGGCATTTCATATGGCTACACCTTC.

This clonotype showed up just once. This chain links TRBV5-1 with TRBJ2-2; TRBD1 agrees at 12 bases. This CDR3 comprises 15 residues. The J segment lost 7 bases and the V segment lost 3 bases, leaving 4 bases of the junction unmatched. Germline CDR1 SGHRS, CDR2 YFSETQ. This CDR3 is CASSWGQGAGGELFF. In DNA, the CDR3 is TGCGCCAGCAGCTGGGGACAGGGGGCCGGCGGGGAGCTGTTTTTT. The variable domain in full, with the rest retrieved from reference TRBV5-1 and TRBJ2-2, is KAGVTQTPRYLIKTRGQQVTLSCSPISGHRSVSWYQQTPGQGLQFLFEYFSETQRNKGNFPGRFSGRQFSNSRSEMNVSTLELGDSALYLCASSWGQGAGGELFFGEGSRLTVL.

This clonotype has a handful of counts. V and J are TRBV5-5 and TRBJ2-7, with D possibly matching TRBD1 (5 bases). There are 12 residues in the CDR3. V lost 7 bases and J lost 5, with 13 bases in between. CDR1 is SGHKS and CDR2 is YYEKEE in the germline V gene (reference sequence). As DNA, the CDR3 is TGTGCCAGCCCCAGGGCAGAGGACGAGCAGTACGTC. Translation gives CASPRAEDEQYV.

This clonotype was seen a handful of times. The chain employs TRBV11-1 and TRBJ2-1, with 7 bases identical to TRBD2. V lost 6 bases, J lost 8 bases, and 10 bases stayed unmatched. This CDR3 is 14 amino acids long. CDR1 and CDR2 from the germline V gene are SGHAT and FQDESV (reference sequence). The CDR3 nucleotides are TGTGCCAGCAGGAGCGGGGTCCGTGCAGATGAGCAGTTCTTC. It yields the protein CASRSGVRADEQFF.

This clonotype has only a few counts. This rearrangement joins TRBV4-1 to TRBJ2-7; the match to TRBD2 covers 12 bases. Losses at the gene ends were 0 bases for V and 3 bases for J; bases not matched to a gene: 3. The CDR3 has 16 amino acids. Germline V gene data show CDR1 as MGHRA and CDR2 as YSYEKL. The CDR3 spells CASSQETSGRIYEQYF. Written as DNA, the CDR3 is TGCGCCAGCAGCCAAGAGACTAGCGGGAGAATCTACGAGCAGTACTTC.

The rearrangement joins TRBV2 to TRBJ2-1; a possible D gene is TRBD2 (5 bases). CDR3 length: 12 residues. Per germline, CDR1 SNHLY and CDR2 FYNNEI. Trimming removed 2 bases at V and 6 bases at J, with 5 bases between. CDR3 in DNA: TGTGCCAGCAGTGAACTAGCCAATGAGCAGTTCTTC. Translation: CASSELANEQFF.

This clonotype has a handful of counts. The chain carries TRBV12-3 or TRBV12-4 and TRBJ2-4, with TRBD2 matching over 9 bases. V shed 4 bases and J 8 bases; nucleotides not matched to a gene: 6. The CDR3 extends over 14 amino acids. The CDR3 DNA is TGTGCCAGCAGTTCCCGGACTAGCGCTGACATTCAGTACTTC. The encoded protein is CASSSRTSADIQYF.

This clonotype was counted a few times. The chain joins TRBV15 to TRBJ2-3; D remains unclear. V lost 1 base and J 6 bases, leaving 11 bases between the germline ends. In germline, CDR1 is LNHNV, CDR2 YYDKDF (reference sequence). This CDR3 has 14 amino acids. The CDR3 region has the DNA TGTGCCACCAGCAGAGTTCGGGTGGTGGATACGCAGTATTTT. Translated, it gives CATSRVRVVDTQYF.

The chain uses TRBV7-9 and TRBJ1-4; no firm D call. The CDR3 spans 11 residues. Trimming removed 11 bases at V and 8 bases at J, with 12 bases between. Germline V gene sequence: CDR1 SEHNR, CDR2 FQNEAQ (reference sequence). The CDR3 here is CAGGSGEKLFF. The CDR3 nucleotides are TGTGCCGGAGGCTCGGGGGAAAAACTGTTTTTT. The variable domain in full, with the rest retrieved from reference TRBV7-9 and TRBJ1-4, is DTGVSQNPRHKITKRGQNVTFRCDPISEHNRLYWYRQTLGQGPEFLTYFQNEAQLEKSRLLSDRFSAERPKGSFSTLEIQRTEQGDSAMYLCAGGSGEKLFFGSGTQLSVL.

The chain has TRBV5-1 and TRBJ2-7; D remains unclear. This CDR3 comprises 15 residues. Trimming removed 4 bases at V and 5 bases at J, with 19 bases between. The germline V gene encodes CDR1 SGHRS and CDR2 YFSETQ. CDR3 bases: TGCGCCAGCAGCCCGCACCGCCGAGCATGGGACGAGCAGTACGTC. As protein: CASSPHRRAWDEQYV.

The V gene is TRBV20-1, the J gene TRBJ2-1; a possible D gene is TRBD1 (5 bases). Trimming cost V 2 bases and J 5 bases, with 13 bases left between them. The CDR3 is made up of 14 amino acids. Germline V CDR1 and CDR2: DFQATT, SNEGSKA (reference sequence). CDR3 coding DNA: TGCAGTGCTAGACATAACAAGGGGCACAATGAGCAGTTCTTC. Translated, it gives CSARHNKGHNEQFF.

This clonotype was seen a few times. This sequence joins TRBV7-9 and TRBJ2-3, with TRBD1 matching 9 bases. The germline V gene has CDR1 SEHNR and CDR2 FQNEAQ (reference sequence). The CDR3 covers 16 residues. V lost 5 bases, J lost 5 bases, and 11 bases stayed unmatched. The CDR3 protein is CASSPALGQGGDTQYF. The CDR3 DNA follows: TGTGCCAGCAGCCCCGCTTTGGGACAGGGTGGAGATACGCAGTATTTT.

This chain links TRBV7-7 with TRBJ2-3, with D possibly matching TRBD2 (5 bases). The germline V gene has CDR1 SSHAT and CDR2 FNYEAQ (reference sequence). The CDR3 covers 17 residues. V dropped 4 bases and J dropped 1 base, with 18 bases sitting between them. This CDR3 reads CASSSLVRARGTDTQYF. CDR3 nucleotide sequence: TGTGCCAGCAGCTCCCTCGTGCGGGCGCGGGGCACAGATACGCAGTATTTT.

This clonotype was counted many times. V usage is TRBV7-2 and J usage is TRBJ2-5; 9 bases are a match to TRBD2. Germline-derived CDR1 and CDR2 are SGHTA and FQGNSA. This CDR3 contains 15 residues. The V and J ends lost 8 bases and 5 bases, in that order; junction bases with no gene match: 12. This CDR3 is CASSRGGRARETQYF. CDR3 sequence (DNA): TGTGCCAGCTCCCGGGGCGGGAGGGCCAGGGAGACCCAGTACTTC.

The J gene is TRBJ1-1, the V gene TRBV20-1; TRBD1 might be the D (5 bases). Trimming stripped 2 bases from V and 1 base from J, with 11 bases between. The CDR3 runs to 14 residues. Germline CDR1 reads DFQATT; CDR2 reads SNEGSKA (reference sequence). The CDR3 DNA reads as TGCAGTGCTAGATCGGGGGGACCGAACACTGAAGCTTTCTTT. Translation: CSARSGGPNTEAFF.

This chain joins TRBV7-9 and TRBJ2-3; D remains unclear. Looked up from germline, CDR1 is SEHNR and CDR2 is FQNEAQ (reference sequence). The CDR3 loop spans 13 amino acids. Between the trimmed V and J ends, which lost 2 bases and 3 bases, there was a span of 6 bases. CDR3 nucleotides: TGTGCCAGCAGCTTACCCAATACAGATACGCAGTATTTT. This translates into CASSLPNTDTQYF.

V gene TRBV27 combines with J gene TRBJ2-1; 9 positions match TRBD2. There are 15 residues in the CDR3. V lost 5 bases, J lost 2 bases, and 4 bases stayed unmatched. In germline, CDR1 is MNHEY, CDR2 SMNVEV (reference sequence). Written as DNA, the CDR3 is TGTGCCAGCAGTCCTAGCGGGATTACCTACAATGAGCAGTTCTTC. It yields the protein CASSPSGITYNEQFF.

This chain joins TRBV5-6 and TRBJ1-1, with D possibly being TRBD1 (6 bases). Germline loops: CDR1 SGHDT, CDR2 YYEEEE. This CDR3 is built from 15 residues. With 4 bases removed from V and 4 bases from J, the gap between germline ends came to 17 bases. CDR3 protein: CASSPPKGQITEAFF. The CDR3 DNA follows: TGTGCCAGCAGCCCCCCGAAAGGACAGATCACTGAAGCTTTCTTT.

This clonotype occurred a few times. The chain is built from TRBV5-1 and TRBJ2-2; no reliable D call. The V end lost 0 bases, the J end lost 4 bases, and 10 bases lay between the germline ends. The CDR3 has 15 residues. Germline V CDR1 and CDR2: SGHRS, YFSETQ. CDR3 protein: CASSLEGQTTGELFF. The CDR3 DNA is TGCGCCAGCAGCTTGGAAGGGCAGACCACCGGGGAGCTGTTTTTT.

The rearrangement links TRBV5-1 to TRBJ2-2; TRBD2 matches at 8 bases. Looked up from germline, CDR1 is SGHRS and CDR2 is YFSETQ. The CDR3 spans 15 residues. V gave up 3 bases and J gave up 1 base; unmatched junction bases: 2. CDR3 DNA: TGCGCCAGCAGCTCCGGGGGGGAGAACACCGGGGAGCTGTTTTTT. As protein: CASSSGGENTGELFF.

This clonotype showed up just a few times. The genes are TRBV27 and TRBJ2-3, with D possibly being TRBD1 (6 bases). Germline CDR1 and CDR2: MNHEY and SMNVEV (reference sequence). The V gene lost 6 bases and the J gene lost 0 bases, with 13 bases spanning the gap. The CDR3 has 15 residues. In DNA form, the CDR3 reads TGTGCCAGCAGAAAATACAGGGATAGCACAGATACGCAGTATTTT. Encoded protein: CASRKYRDSTDTQYF.

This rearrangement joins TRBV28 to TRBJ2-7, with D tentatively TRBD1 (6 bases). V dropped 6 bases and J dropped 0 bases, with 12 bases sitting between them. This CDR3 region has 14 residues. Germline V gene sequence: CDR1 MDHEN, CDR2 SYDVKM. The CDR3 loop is CASRETGNSYEQYF. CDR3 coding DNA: TGTGCCAGCAGAGAGACAGGAAACTCCTACGAGCAGTACTTC.

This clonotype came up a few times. CDR3 region: CAISGNTEAFF. Written as DNA, the CDR3 is TGTGCCATCAGCGGTAACACTGAAGCTTTCTTT. This chain connects TRBV10-3 to TRBJ1-1; D unclear. The CDR3 is made up of 11 amino acids. Germline V lookup: CDR1 ENHRY, CDR2 SYGVKD. Trimming pared 6 bases from V and 2 bases from J, leaving 4 bases between.

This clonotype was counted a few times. DNA of the CDR3: TGCAGTGCTCCCGGGACAGGATCCTACGAGCAGTACTTC. Protein: CSAPGTGSYEQYF. The gene calls are TRBV20-1 and TRBJ2-7; TRBD1 aligns across 8 bases. Per the germline V gene, CDR1 is DFQATT and CDR2 is SNEGSKA (reference sequence). V lost 5 bases to trimming and J lost 1 base; unmatched junction nucleotides: 4. CDR3 length: 13 residues.

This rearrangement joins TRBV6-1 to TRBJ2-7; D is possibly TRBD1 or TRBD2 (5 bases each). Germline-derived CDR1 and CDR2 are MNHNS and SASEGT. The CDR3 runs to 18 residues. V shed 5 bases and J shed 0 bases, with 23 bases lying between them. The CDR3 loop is CASSPFFRGGSFSYEQYF. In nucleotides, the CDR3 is TGTGCCAGCAGTCCGTTCTTCCGGGGCGGCAGCTTCTCCTACGAGCAGTACTTC.

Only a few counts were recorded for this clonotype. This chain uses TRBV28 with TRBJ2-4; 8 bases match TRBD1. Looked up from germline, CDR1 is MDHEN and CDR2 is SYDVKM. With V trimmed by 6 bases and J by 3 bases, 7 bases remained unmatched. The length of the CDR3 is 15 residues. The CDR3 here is CASSSDRDIKNIQYF. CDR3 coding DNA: TGTGCCAGCAGCTCGGACAGGGACATCAAAAACATTCAGTACTTC.